This is a list of T cell receptor beta chains from one sample in a study of cytomegalovirus exposure and HLA in healthy donors. The table came from immunoSEQ multiplex PCR; TCRdb's copy has only in-frame clones and leaves some out. The sample lists about 120,000 clones, 65% to 85% occurring once. Sequenced sample: PBMCs. The receptors stem from a man under 40 in good health and CMV-seropositive. The CDR3 runs from the conserved cysteine through the conserved F or W. The D gene is left open where the match is weak. Not all rows give a size; the values are once, few, many and, for expanded clones, a class.

>few|TRBV5-4|TRBD1|TRBJ1-2
TGTGCCAGCAGCTTGGGGAGGGGACAGGACTATGGCTACACCTTC
CASSLGRGQDYGYTF
>NA|TRBV7-6|NA|TRBJ2-3
TGTGCCAGCAGCTTAGATAAAGCGGCTGGCGCCTCTAGCACAGATACGCAGTATTTT
CASSLDKAAGASSTDTQYF
>NA|TRBV9|NA|TRBJ1-2
TGTGCCAGCAGCGTAGAGAAAGGGGGTACGAACTATGGCTACACCTTC
CASSVEKGGTNYGYTF
>NA|TRBV4-3|NA|TRBJ2-5
TGCGCCAGCAGCCAAGATAGGAGGACCCAGTACTTC
CASSQDRRTQYF
>NA|TRBV9|TRBD2|TRBJ2-7
TGTGCCAGCAGCGTCCGAGCGGGGGGGCCTTCCTACGAGCAGTACTTC
CASSVRAGGPSYEQYF
>NA|TRBV11-3|TRBD2|TRBJ2-3
TGTGCCAGCAGCTTAGATTTCGGGGGGGGCACAGATACGCAGTATTTT
CASSLDFGGGTDTQYF
>NA|TRBV5-1|NA|TRBJ1-3
TGCGCCAGCAGCCCGGGTGCGTCTGGAAACACCATATATTTT
CASSPGASGNTIYF
>NA|TRBV7-9|NA|TRBJ1-1
TGTGCCAGCAGCGCCCACGTGGGGCCGAACACTGAAGCTTTCTTT
CASSAHVGPNTEAFF
>NA|TRBV6-5|TRBD2|TRBJ2-3
TGTGCCAGCAGGCTGACTAGCGGGGGGGTGTTGTATTTT
CASRLTSGGVLYF
>NA|TRBV29-1|NA|TRBJ2-7
TGCAGCACCCGGACAGGGAGGGACGAGCAGTACTTC
CSTRTGRDEQYF
>NA|TRBV10-2|NA|TRBJ2-5
TGCGCCAGCAGTGAGTTGAGGGCCCAGTACTTC
CASSELRAQYF
>NA|TRBV25-1|TRBD2|TRBJ2-5
TGTGCCAGCAGTCCAAAACCCAAGACTAGCGGGTACCAAGAGACCCAGTACTTC
CASSPKPKTSGYQETQYF
>NA|TRBV11-3|TRBD2|TRBJ2-5
TGTGCCAGCAGCTCCGGACTAGCGGGGACGCTTGAGACCCAGTACTTC
CASSSGLAGTLETQYF
>NA|TRBV5-1|NA|TRBJ1-1
TGCGCCAGCAGCTTGGAGGGGTGGAACACTGAAGCTTTCTTT
CASSLEGWNTEAFF
>NA|TRBV5-1|TRBD1|TRBJ2-3
TGCGCCAGCAGCTCGTCGACAGGGGAGAGAACAGATACGCAGTATTTT
CASSSSTGERTDTQYF
>NA|TRBV18|NA|TRBJ1-4
TGTGCCAGCTCACCAGCGCGGGCGGACCTAGCAACTAATGAAAAACTGTTTTTT
CASSPARADLATNEKLFF
>many|TRBV7-2|NA|TRBJ1-6
TGTGCCAGCAGCTTAGCTACATCCCAACCACCCCTCCACTTT
CASSLATSQPPLHF
>NA|TRBV19|NA|TRBJ1-5
TGTGCCAGTAGTCCTAGGAGATATCAGCCCCAGCATTTT
CASSPRRYQPQHF
>once|TRBV18|TRBD1|TRBJ1-2
TGTGCCAGCTCACCCGGACAGGACTATGGCTACACCTTC
CASSPGQDYGYTF
>NA|TRBV7-9|TRBD1|TRBJ1-6
TGTGCCAGCAGCTTAGATGCCCAGGGGGAAGGATCACCCCTCCACTTT
CASSLDAQGEGSPLHF
>few|TRBV9|NA|TRBJ1-6
TGTGCCAGCACCCGGTGGAGCTCCTATAATTCACCCCTCCACTTT
CASTRWSSYNSPLHF
>few|TRBV4-1|NA|TRBJ1-3
TGCGCCAGCAGCCAAGTGCGGGGTTCTGGAAACACCATATATTTT
CASSQVRGSGNTIYF
>NA|TRBV11-2|NA|TRBJ2-6
TGTGCCAGCAGTCAAACAGGCTCTGGGGCCAACGTCCTGACTTTC
CASSQTGSGANVLTF
>NA|TRBV5-1|TRBD2|TRBJ2-5
TGCGCCAGCAGCTTGCAATCGAGCGGGGATCCCCGAGAGACCCAGTACTTC
CASSLQSSGDPRETQYF
>NA|TRBV30|NA|TRBJ2-1
TGTGCCTGGACCCAGGCCCTCAATGAGCAGTTCTTC
CAWTQALNEQFF
>NA|TRBV25-1|TRBD1|TRBJ2-3
TGTGCCAGCAGTCCCGGGACAGGGGCCGATACGCAGTATTTT
CASSPGTGADTQYF
>few|TRBV7-3|NA|TRBJ1-3
TGTGCCAGCAGCTTAAGGCGGATCAACTCTGGAAACACCATATATTTT
CASSLRRINSGNTIYF
>NA|TRBV29-1|NA|TRBJ2-2
TGCAGCGTTGAAATATCCAGGGTTGGTACCGGGGAGCTGTTTTTT
CSVEISRVGTGELFF
>NA|TRBV25-1|NA|TRBJ1-5
TGTGCCAGCAGCGACTCAGGGGTAGATCAGCCCCAGCATTTT
CASSDSGVDQPQHF
>NA|TRBV30|NA|TRBJ1-1
TGTGCCGGAGGGACCCCCATGAACACTGAAGCTTTCTTT
CAGGTPMNTEAFF
>NA|TRBV7-9|TRBD1|TRBJ1-2
TGTGCCAGCAGCTTAGACGCGGGACAGTACTATGGCTACACCTTC
CASSLDAGQYYGYTF
>NA|TRBV7-2|TRBD2|TRBJ2-2
TGTGCCAGCAGACCTACTAGCGCCGGCGGGGAGCTGTTTTTT
CASRPTSAGGELFF
>NA|TRBV5-5|TRBD1|TRBJ2-7
TGTGCCAGCAGCTTGGAGGGCAGGGGGCACGAGCAGTACTTC
CASSLEGRGHEQYF
>NA|TRBV10-3|NA|TRBJ1-1
TGTGCCATCAGTGAGTCGACTAAAGCTGGTGGAGCTTTCTTT
CAISESTKAGGAFF
>NA|TRBV4-2|NA|TRBJ2-7
TGTGCCAGCAGCCAAGGGCGGCAGGGTCCCTACGAGCAGTACTTC
CASSQGRQGPYEQYF
>NA|TRBV4-3|NA|TRBJ2-7
TGCGCCAGCAGCCCCGTAGGGGGGGCCCTCTCCTACGAGCAGTACTTC
CASSPVGGALSYEQYF
>NA|TRBV5-1|TRBD2|TRBJ2-3
TGCGCCAGCAGCCTAACCGGGACTAAATTCATAGATACGCAGTATTTT
CASSLTGTKFIDTQYF
>NA|TRBV20-1|NA|TRBJ1-2
TGCACCCCTGCAGATATCTATGGCTACACCTTC
CTPADIYGYTF
>NA|TRBV7-3|TRBD2|TRBJ2-7
TGTGCCAGCAGCCCCAGCGGGGAGCTAGCCTACGAGCAGTACTTC
CASSPSGELAYEQYF
>NA|TRBV9|TRBD2|TRBJ2-5
TGTGCCAGCAGCGTAGGTGCGGGGGTGCAAGAGACCCAGTACTTC
CASSVGAGVQETQYF
>NA|TRBV6-6|TRBD1|TRBJ1-4
TGTGCCAGCAGTAGCGGGACAGGGACTGAAAAACTGTTTTTT
CASSSGTGTEKLFF
>NA|TRBV19|TRBD1|TRBJ1-2
TGTGCCAGTAGTAAAAGGACAGGGAGTACCTATGGCTACACCTTC
CASSKRTGSTYGYTF
>NA|TRBV6-5|TRBD2|TRBJ2-1
TGTGCCAGCAGTTACCACAGCGGGGGCAATGAGCAGTTCTTC
CASSYHSGGNEQFF
>NA|TRBV11-2|TRBD1|TRBJ1-2
TGTGCCAGCAGCCAACCGGACAGGGTGAGCTACACCTTC
CASSQPDRVSYTF
>NA|TRBV7-8|NA|TRBJ2-1
TGTGCCAGCAGCTCCTGGGACACCAAATACAATGAGCAGTTCTTC
CASSSWDTKYNEQFF
>NA|TRBV11-2|TRBD1|TRBJ1-3
TGTGCCAGCAGCTTGAGGGGGCAGCCCTTCTCTGGAAACACCATATATTTT
CASSLRGQPFSGNTIYF
>NA|TRBV7-3|TRBD1|TRBJ1-1
TGTGCCAGCAGCTTACAGACAGGGACTGAAGCTTTCTTT
CASSLQTGTEAFF
>NA|TRBV6-1|TRBD1|TRBJ1-1
TGTGCCAGCAGTGAGCTGACAGGGAGAGGGTTTGAAGCTTTCTTT
CASSELTGRGFEAFF
>NA|TRBV7-8|NA|TRBJ2-1
TGTGCCAGCAGCTTAGAGGTGGTAGCTTTAAACGAGCAGTTCTTC
CASSLEVVALNEQFF
>NA|TRBV27|TRBD1|TRBJ1-2
TGTGCCAGCGGGGCTAGACAGGGCATCTATGGCTACACCTTC
CASGARQGIYGYTF
>NA|TRBV19|TRBD1|TRBJ2-7
TGTGCCAGTAGTTCCCAATCCCGGACAGGGTCCTACGAGCAGTACTTC
CASSSQSRTGSYEQYF
>NA|TRBV9|NA|TRBJ2-5
TGTGCCAGCAGCGTAGCTGGAGGGACGGAGACCCAGTACTTC
CASSVAGGTETQYF
>NA|TRBV2|NA|TRBJ2-5
TGTGCCACGCTAACAGGGTTGGGGGAGGAGACCCAGTACTTC
CATLTGLGEETQYF
>NA|TRBV18|NA|TRBJ2-7
TGTGCCAGCTCACCGTTACCCACAGGCAGCTCGTTATACTACGAGCAGTACTTC
CASSPLPTGSSLYYEQYF
>NA|TRBV4-2|TRBD1|TRBJ2-7
TGTGCCAGCAGCCGAGGGACAGGGACTTCCTACGAGCAGTACTTC
CASSRGTGTSYEQYF